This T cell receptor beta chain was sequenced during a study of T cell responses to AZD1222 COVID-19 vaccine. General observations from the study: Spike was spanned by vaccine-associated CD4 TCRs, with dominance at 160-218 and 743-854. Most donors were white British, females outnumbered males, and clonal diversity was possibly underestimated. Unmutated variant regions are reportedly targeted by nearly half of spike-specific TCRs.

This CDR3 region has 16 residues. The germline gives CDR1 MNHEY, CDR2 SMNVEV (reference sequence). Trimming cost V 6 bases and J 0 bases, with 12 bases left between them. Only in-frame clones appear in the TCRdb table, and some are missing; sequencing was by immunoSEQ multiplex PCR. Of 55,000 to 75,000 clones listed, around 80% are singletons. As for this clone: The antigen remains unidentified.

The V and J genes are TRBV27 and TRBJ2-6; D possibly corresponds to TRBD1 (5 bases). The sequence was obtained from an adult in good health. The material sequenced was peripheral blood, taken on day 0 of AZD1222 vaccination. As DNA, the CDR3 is TGTGCCAGCAGCCTTATAGGGGTCTCTGGGGCCAACGTCCTGACTTTC. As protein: CASSLIGVSGANVLTF.